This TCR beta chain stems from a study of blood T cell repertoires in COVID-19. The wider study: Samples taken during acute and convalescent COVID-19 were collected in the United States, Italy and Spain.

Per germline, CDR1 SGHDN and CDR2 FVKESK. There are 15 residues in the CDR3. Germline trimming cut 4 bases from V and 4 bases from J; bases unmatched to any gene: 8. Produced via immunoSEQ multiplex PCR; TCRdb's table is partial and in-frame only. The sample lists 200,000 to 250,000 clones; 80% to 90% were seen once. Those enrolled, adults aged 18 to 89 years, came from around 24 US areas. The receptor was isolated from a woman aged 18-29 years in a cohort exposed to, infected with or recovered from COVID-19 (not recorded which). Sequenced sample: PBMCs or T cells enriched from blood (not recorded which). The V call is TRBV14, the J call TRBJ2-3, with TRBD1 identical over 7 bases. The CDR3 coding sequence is TGTGCCAGCAGCCGACAGGGTGGGTGGTCAGATACGCAGTATTTT. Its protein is CASSRQGGWSDTQYF.